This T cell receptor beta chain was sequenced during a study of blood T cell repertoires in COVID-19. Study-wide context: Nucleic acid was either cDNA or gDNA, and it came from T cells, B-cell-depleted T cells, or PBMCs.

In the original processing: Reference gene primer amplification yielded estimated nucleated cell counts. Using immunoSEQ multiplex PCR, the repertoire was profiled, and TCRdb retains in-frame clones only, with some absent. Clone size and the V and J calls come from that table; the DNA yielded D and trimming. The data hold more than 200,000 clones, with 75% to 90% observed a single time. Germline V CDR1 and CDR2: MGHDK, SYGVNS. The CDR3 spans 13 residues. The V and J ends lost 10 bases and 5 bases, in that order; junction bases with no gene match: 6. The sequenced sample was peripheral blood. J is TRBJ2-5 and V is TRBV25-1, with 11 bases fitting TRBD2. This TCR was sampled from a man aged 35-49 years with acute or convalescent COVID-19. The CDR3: CATKLAGDETQYF. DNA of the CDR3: TGTGCCACCAAACTAGCGGGAGATGAGACCCAGTACTTC.